Listed here are 28 T cell receptor beta chains from one sample, sequenced in a study of cytomegalovirus exposure and HLA in healthy donors. The PCR had 60 Vbeta and 13 Jbeta primers. Profiling relied on immunoSEQ multiplex PCR, and the TCRdb table lists in-frame clones only, not all of them. The table includes under 200,000 clones, about 80% detected once. The sample consisted of PBMCs. The receptor source for this set is a young woman in good health and CMV-seropositive.

V usage is TRBV15 and J usage is TRBJ1-2, with D possibly TRBD1 on 6 matching bases. V was trimmed by 1 base and J by 2 bases, leaving 8 bases between them. CDR1 and CDR2 from the germline V gene are LNHNV and YYDKDF (reference sequence). This CDR3 has 14 residues. CDR3 sequence: CATSRAGDNYGYTF. The CDR3 DNA sequence: TGTGCCACCAGCAGAGCAGGGGACAACTATGGCTACACCTTC.

This clone was seen only once. The rearrangement uses TRBV27 and TRBJ1-2; weak D call: TRBD1 (6 bases). The length of the CDR3 is 14 residues. Per the germline V gene, CDR1 is MNHEY and CDR2 is SMNVEV (reference sequence). V gave up 5 bases and J gave up 2 bases, with 12 bases separating them. CDR3 residues: CASSTRGANYGYTF. In DNA form, the CDR3 reads TGTGCCAGCAGTACCAGGGGCGCGAACTATGGCTACACCTTC.

The rearrangement joins TRBV2 to TRBJ1-1, with a tentative D call TRBD1 (5 bases). From germline, CDR1 is SNHLY and CDR2 FYNNEI. The V and J ends lost 7 bases and 5 bases respectively, with 17 bases between them. This CDR3 has 14 residues. CDR3 amino acids: CASTVYQQGTEAFF. The CDR3, as DNA: TGTGCCAGCACAGTGTACCAGCAGGGAACTGAAGCTTTCTTT.

This chain links TRBV9 with TRBJ2-1; possibly TRBD1 for D (5 bases). This CDR3 has 18 residues. With 0 bases removed from V and 3 bases from J, the gap between germline ends came to 19 bases. CDR1 and CDR2 (germline): SGDLS, YYNGEE. In DNA form, the CDR3 reads TGTGCCAGCAGCGTAGGGGAATGGGGCAATCCCCTCTACAATGAGCAGTTCTTC. Residues: CASSVGEWGNPLYNEQFF.

The J gene is TRBJ1-5, the V gene TRBV27; D may be TRBD1 (5 bases). V was pared by 5 bases and J by 7 bases, with 12 bases between. The CDR3 runs to 13 residues. Germline CDR1 reads MNHEY; CDR2 reads SMNVEV (reference sequence). CDR3 DNA: TGTGCCAGCAGTATGCAGGGTCGGCAGCCCCAGCATTTT. Translated, it gives CASSMQGRQPQHF.

This chain joins TRBV28 and TRBJ2-7; the match to TRBD2 covers 8 bases. The trim removed 3 bases at V and 6 bases at J, leaving 7 bases unmatched. CDR1 is MDHEN and CDR2 is SYDVKM in the germline V gene. The CDR3 length is 14 residues. The DNA of the CDR3 is TGTGCCAGCAGTTTCTCGCCAGCGGGGGCCGAGCAGTACTTC. This sequence encodes CASSFSPAGAEQYF.

This rearrangement joins TRBV11-3 to TRBJ2-3, with 11 bases aligning to TRBD2. Germline CDR1 SGHNT, CDR2 YENEEA. This CDR3 comprises 15 residues. The V and J ends lost 5 bases and 5 bases, in that order; junction bases with no gene match: 6. The CDR3 here is CASSRSGRAGDTQYF. In DNA form, the CDR3 reads TGTGCCAGCAGCCGTAGCGGGAGGGCCGGAGATACGCAGTATTTT.

This clone occurred a few times. J is TRBJ2-7 and V is TRBV27; D uncertain. V was trimmed by 2 bases and J by 2 bases, leaving 10 bases between them. There are 14 residues in the CDR3. CDR1 is MNHEY and CDR2 is SMNVEV in the germline V gene (reference sequence). This CDR3 reads CASSLHMAAYEQYF. CDR3 in DNA: TGTGCCAGCAGTTTACATATGGCGGCCTACGAGCAGTACTTC.

The table lists this clone with a few counts. The J gene is TRBJ1-1, the V gene TRBV10-3, with D unclear. This CDR3 contains 13 residues. V lost 5 bases, J lost 5 bases, and 12 bases lay in between. Germline CDR1 ENHRY, CDR2 SYGVKD. The CDR3 DNA is TGTGCCATCAGTATCGCGGGCGATACTGAAGCTTTCTTT. Translating gives CAISIAGDTEAFF.

V and J are TRBV10-3 and TRBJ2-2; D is uncertain. Germline-derived CDR1 and CDR2 are ENHRY and SYGVKD. Trimming pared 7 bases from V and 1 base from J, leaving 13 bases between. This CDR3 has 15 amino acids. CDR3: CAITHSSGNTGELFF. DNA for the CDR3: TGTGCCATCACCCACTCTTCCGGGAACACCGGGGAGCTGTTTTTT.

The V and J genes are TRBV7-6 and TRBJ1-1; D ambiguous. V was shortened by 3 bases and J by 6 bases, with 11 bases between the two germline ends. This CDR3 contains 13 residues. Per germline, CDR1 SGHVS and CDR2 FNYEAQ. CDR3 residues: CASSFLAKAEAFF. CDR3 coding DNA: TGTGCCAGCAGCTTTTTAGCGAAGGCTGAAGCTTTCTTT.

The J gene is TRBJ1-5, the V gene TRBV7-2, with 7 bases lining up with TRBD1. V gave up 5 bases and J gave up 2 bases; unmatched junction bases: 3. The CDR3 spans 14 residues. The germline CDR1 and CDR2 sequences are SGHTA and FQGNSA. CDR3 in DNA: TGTGCCAGCAGCCCGACAGGGCGCAATCAGCCCCAGCATTTT. It yields the protein CASSPTGRNQPQHF.

The genes are TRBV7-9 and TRBJ2-7, with D perhaps TRBD1 (6 bases). Trimming left V 1 base short and J 1 base short, with 8 bases between. Germline V gene sequence: CDR1 SEHNR, CDR2 FQNEAQ (reference sequence). The CDR3 length is 14 residues. The CDR3 DNA follows: TGTGCCAGCAGCTTAGAGACAGGTTCCTACGAGCAGTACTTC. It is translated as CASSLETGSYEQYF.

This CDR3 reads CAWSVAQNGYTF. CDR3 DNA: TGTGCCTGGAGTGTTGCCCAGAATGGCTACACCTTC. The rearrangement uses TRBV30 and TRBJ1-2; D remains unclear. V dropped 0 bases and J dropped 6 bases, with 8 bases sitting between them. The CDR3 sequence is 12 residues long. Germline V CDR1 and CDR2: GTSNPN, SVGIG (reference sequence).

This chain uses TRBV6-6 with TRBJ2-1; D is perhaps TRBD2 (5 bases). V lost 2 bases to trimming and J lost 10 bases, with 15 bases between them. The CDR3 covers 14 residues. Germline V lookup: CDR1 MNHNY, CDR2 SVGAGI (reference sequence). CDR3 residues: CASSYGLPSTEQFF. The CDR3 DNA follows: TGTGCCAGCAGTTACGGACTGCCTTCCACAGAGCAGTTCTTC.

V gene TRBV7-2 combines with J gene TRBJ1-2; 7 bases match TRBD1. The ends lost 7 bases at V and 4 bases at J; junction bases unmatched: 3. This CDR3 contains 12 residues. CDR1 is SGHTA, CDR2 FQGNSA, per germline. The CDR3, as DNA: TGTGCCAGCAAGGGACAGTCCTATGGCTACACCTTC. Encoded protein: CASKGQSYGYTF.

This chain uses TRBV5-5 with TRBJ2-7; no clear D gene. Germline loops: CDR1 SGHKS, CDR2 YYEKEE (reference sequence). Trimming shortened V by 0 bases and J by 0 bases, and 13 bases separated the two germline ends. This CDR3 is built from 16 residues. Written as DNA, the CDR3 is TGTGCCAGCAGCTTGGCCCACGTGAAGAGCTCCTACGAGCAGTACTTC. Its translation is CASSLAHVKSSYEQYF. Using reference TRBV5-5 and TRBJ2-7 for the parts outside the CDR3, the full variable domain is DAGVTQSPTHLIKTRGQQVTLRCSPISGHKSVSWYQQVLGQGPQFIFQYYEKEERGRGNFPDRFSARQFPNYSSELNVNALLLGDSALYLCASSLAHVKSSYEQYFGPGTRLTVT.

V gene TRBV25-1 combines with J gene TRBJ1-5; a possible D gene is TRBD1 (6 bases). The CDR3 extends over 14 amino acids. Germline V CDR1 and CDR2: MGHDK, SYGVNS. V lost 6 bases and J lost 2, with 11 bases in between. CDR3 bases: TGTGCCAGCAGCGGGACATCGGGCAATCAGCCCCAGCATTTT. Protein: CASSGTSGNQPQHF.

This chain connects TRBV2 to TRBJ1-4, with 7 bases fitting TRBD1. CDR3 length equals 13 residues. From germline, CDR1 is SNHLY and CDR2 FYNNEI. V lost 8 bases, J lost 5 bases, and 5 bases stayed unmatched. CDR3 region: CASVPQGNEKLFF. The CDR3, as DNA: TGTGCCAGCGTACCACAGGGGAATGAAAAACTGTTTTTT.

The gene calls are TRBV9 and TRBJ2-2; 8 bases are a match to TRBD2. There are 14 residues in the CDR3. J lost 3 bases, V lost 5 bases, and 3 bases had no gene match. Germline CDR1 and CDR2: SGDLS and YYNGEE. CDR3 in amino acids: CASRGAGDTGELFF. CDR3 bases: TGTGCCAGCAGGGGAGCGGGGGACACCGGGGAGCTGTTTTTT.

This chain links TRBV30 with TRBJ2-7; 8 nucleotides match TRBD1. Germline CDR1 reads GTSNPN; CDR2 reads SVGIG (reference sequence). This CDR3 is built from 12 residues. V gave up 7 bases and J gave up 3 bases; unmatched junction bases: 5. CDR3 nucleotides: TGTGCCTCCGGACAGGGCCTCTACGAGCAGTACTTC. It yields the protein CASGQGLYEQYF.

This chain connects TRBV5-1 to TRBJ1-1, with D possibly matching TRBD1 (5 bases). The germline gives CDR1 SGHRS, CDR2 YFSETQ. V dropped 3 bases and J dropped 4 bases, with 13 bases sitting between them. This CDR3 region has 14 residues. The CDR3 sequence: CASSSQGGSTEAFF. In DNA, the CDR3 is TGCGCCAGCAGCTCCCAGGGAGGGAGCACTGAAGCTTTCTTT.

This chain joins TRBV6-5 and TRBJ2-1, with a possible D match to TRBD1 (5 bases). CDR1 is MNHEY and CDR2 is SVGAGI in the germline V gene. CDR3 length: 13 amino acids. V dropped 4 bases and J dropped 4 bases, with 8 bases sitting between them. Written as DNA, the CDR3 is TGTGCCAGCAGTTTGGACAAGTACAATGAGCAGTTCTTC. This codes for CASSLDKYNEQFF.

Regarding this clone: At one boundary the junction diverges from the germline segment, which might be a read error. J is TRBJ1-1 and V is TRBV10-3; the match to TRBD1 covers 8 bases. Germline assignment: CDR1 ENHRY and CDR2 SYGVKD. The CDR3 is 16 residues long. The CDR3 region is CAIRDGGTGVSTEAFF. Written as DNA, the CDR3 is TGTGCCATCCGTGACGGCGGGACAGGCGTGAGCACTGAAGCTTTCTTT.

V is TRBV5-4 and J is TRBJ2-7, with D possibly being TRBD1 (6 bases). V was pared by 4 bases and J by 3 bases, with 11 bases between. The CDR3 contains 13 residues. The germline V gene has CDR1 SGHNT and CDR2 YYREEE (reference sequence). For the CDR3, the DNA is TGTGCCAGCAGCCAGGGACAATACTACGAGCAGTACTTC. Translation: CASSQGQYYEQYF. The full variable domain, its missing parts supplied by reference TRBV5-4 and TRBJ2-7, is ETGVTQSPTHLIKTRGQQVTLRCSSQSGHNTVSWYQQALGQGPQFIFQYYREEENGRGNFPPRFSGLQFPNYSSELNVNALELDDSALYLCASSQGQYYEQYFGPGTRLTVT.

The CDR3 nucleotides are TGTGCCAGCAGCTTCGGACAGGGGGCAGGAAACACCATATATTTT. Residues: CASSFGQGAGNTIYF. The V call is TRBV13, the J call TRBJ1-3; TRBD1 agrees at 11 bases. Germline V gives CDR1 PRHDT, CDR2 FYEKMQ (reference sequence). The CDR3 consists of 15 residues. The ends lost 3 bases at V and 4 bases at J; junction bases unmatched: 2.

The rearrangement uses TRBV11-2 and TRBJ2-5; TRBD2 matches 11 bases. The CDR3 is 17 amino acids. Unmatched junction bases numbered 6, after V lost 1 base and J lost 2 bases. Germline assignment: CDR1 SGHAT and CDR2 FQNNGV. The DNA of the CDR3 is TGTGCCAGCAGCTTAGGGTCTAGCGGGGGGCAACAAGAGACCCAGTACTTC. Protein product: CASSLGSSGGQQETQYF. Supplemented by reference TRBV11-2 and TRBJ2-5, the full variable domain reads EAGVAQSPRYKIIEKRQSVAFWCNPISGHATLYWYQQILGQGPKLLIQFQNNGVVDDSQLPKDRFSAERLKGVDSTLKIQPAKLEDSAVYLCASSLGSSGGQQETQYFGPGTRLLVL.

The genes are TRBV5-1 and TRBJ2-5, with D hard to call. The J call could be wrong; TRBJ2-7 is a better fit for the DNA end. The germline V gene encodes CDR1 SGHRS and CDR2 YFSETQ. CDR3 size: 13 residues. CDR3 in DNA: TGCGCCAGCAGCTTGGCGAATGCCTACGAGCAGTACTTC. This gives the protein CASSLANAYEQYF.